This T cell receptor (beta chain) was captured in a study of beta chain features in type 1 diabetes. This clone has a handful of counts. Its target is not known. The study, taken as a whole, reports: Naive, central memory and Treg TCRB repertoires appeared more alike in patients than in healthy donors. In every one of the four CD4+ subsets, TCRB CDR3s were moderately but significantly shorter in Type 1 diabetes patients.

The whole isolated RNA underwent reverse transcription, so sequencing captured expressed TCRB transcripts. TCRdb keeps only in-frame clones here, not all; method: immunoSEQ multiplex PCR. The repertoire holds about 370,000 clones, with 8.5% to 10% as singletons. The germline V gene encodes CDR1 SGHRS and CDR2 YFSETQ. The CDR3 has 15 amino acids. The germline V and J ends were trimmed by 3 bases and 0 bases, with 11 bases remaining between them. The V gene is TRBV5-1, the J gene TRBJ2-3, with TRBD2 as a possible D gene (6 bases). Sequenced: central memory CD4+ T cells from blood. The source of this sequence is a man aged 25 to 40 with type 1 diabetes. The CDR3 loop is CASSWELASTDTQYF. In nucleotides, the CDR3 is TGCGCCAGCAGCTGGGAGCTAGCGAGCACAGATACGCAGTATTTT.